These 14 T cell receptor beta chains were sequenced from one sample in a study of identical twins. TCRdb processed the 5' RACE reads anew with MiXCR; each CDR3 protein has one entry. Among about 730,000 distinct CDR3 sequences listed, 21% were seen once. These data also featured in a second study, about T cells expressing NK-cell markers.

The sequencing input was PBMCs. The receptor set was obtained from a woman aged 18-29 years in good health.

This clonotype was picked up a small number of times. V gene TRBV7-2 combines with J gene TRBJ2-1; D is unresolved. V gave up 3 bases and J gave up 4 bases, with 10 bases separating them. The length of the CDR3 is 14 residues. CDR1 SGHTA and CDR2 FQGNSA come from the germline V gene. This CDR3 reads CASSLFVGYNEQFF. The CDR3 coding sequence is TGTGCCAGCAGCTTGTTTGTCGGTTACAATGAGCAGTTCTTC. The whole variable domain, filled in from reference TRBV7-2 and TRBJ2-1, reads GAGVSQSPSNKVTEKGKDVELRCDPISGHTALYWYRQSLGQGLEFLIYFQGNSAPDKSGLPSDRFSAERTGGSVSTLTIQRTQQEDSAVYLCASSLFVGYNEQFFGPGTRLTVL.

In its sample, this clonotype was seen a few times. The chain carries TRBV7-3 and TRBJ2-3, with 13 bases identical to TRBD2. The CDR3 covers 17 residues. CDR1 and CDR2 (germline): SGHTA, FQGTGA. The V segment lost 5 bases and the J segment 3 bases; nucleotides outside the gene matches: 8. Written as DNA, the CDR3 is TGTGCCAGCAGCGAACTAGCGGGGGGGCTCGGGACAGATACGCAGTATTTT. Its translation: CASSELAGGLGTDTQYF.

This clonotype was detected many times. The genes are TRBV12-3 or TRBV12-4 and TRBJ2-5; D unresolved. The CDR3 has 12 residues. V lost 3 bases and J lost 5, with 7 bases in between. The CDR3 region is CASSFDRETQYF. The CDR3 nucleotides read TGTGCCAGCAGTTTTGATCGGGAGACCCAGTACTTC.

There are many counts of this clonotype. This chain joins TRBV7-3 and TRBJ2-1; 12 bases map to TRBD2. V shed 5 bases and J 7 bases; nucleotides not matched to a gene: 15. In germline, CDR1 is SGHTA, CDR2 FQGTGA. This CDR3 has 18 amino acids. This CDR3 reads CASSPTPWTSGEYNEQFF. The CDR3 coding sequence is TGTGCCAGCAGCCCTACCCCATGGACTAGCGGGGAGTATAATGAGCAGTTCTTC. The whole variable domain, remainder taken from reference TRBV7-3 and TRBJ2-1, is GAGVSQTPSNKVTEKGKYVELRCDPISGHTALYWYRQSLGQGPEFLIYFQGTGAADDSGLPNDRFFAVRPEGSVSTLKIQRTERGDSAVYLCASSPTPWTSGEYNEQFFGPGTRLTVL.

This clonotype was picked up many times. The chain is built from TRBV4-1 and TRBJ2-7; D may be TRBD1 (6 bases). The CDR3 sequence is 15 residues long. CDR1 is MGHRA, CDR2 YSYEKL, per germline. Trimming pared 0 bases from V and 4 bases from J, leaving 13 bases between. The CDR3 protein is CASSQESYGTYEQYF. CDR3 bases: TGCGCCAGCAGCCAAGAATCGTACGGGACATACGAGCAGTACTTC.

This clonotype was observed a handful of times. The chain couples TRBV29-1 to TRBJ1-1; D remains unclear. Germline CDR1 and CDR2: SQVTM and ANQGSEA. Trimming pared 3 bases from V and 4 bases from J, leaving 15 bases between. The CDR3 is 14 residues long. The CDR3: CSVDEGGRGTEAFF. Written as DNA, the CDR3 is TGCAGCGTTGACGAGGGCGGCAGAGGCACTGAAGCTTTCTTT.

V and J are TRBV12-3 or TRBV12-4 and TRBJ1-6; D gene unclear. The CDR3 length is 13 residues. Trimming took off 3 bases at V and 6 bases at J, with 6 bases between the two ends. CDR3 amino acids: CASSFTRNSPLHF. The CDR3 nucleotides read TGTGCCAGCAGTTTCACACGTAATTCACCCCTCCACTTT.

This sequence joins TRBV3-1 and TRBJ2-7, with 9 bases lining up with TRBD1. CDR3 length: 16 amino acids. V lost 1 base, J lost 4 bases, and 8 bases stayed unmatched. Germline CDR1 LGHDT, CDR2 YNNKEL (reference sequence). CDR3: CASSQGSGTGRYEQYF. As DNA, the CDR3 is TGTGCCAGCAGCCAAGGTTCCGGGACAGGGAGGTACGAGCAGTACTTC.

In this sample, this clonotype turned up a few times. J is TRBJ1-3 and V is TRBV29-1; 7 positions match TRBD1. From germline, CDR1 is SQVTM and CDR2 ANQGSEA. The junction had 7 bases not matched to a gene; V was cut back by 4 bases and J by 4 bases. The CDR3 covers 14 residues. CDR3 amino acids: CSVGETGRGNTIYF. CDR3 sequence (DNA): TGCAGCGTTGGCGAGACAGGGAGAGGAAACACCATATATTTT. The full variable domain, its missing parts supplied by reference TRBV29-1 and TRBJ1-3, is SAVISQKPSRDICQRGTSLTIQCQVDSQVTMMFWYRQQPGQSLTLIATANQGSEATYESGFVIDKFPISRPNLTFSTLTVSNMSPEDSSIYLCSVGETGRGNTIYFGEGSWLTVV.

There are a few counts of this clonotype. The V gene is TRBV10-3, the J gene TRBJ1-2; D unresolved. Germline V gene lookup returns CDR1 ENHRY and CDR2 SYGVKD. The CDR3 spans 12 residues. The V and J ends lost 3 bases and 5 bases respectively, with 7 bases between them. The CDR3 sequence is CAISDEGYGYTF. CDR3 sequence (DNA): TGTGCCATCAGTGATGAGGGTTATGGCTACACCTTC.

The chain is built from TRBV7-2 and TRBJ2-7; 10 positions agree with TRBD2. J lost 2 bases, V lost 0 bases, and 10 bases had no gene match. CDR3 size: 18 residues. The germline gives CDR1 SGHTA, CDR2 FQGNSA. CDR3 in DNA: TGTGCCAGCAGCTTAGCGCTTCGGCTAGCGGGAGACCCCTACGAGCAGTACTTC. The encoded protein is CASSLALRLAGDPYEQYF.

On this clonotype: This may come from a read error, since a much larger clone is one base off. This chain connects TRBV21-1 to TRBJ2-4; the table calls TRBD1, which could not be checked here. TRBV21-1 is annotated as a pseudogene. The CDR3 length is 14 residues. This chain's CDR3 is CASSKGQGKNIHYF. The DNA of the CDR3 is TGTGCCAGCAGCAAAGGACAGGGCAAAAACATTCACTACTTC.

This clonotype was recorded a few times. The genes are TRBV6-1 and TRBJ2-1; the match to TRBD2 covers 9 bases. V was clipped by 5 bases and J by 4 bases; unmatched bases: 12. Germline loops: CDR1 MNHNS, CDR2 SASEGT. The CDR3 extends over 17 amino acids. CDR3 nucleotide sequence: TGTGCCAGCAGTCCGGACCCGGGACTAGCCCAATACAATGAGCAGTTCTTC. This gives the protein CASSPDPGLAQYNEQFF.

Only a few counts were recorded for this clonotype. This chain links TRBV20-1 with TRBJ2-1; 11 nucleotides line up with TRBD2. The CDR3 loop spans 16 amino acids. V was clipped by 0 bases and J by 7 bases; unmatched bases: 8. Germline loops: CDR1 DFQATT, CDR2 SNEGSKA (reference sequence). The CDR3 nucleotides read TGCAGTGCTAGAGATGGAACTAGCGGGAGCATGAATGAGCAGTTCTTC. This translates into CSARDGTSGSMNEQFF.